The source of this T cell receptor beta chain is a study of CD4+ T cells in melanoma. Study-wide findings and caveats: CD8+ T cell, macrophage and B cell function reportedly correlated with neoantigen-specific CD4+ T cells. Reportedly, melanoma neoantigen-specific CD4+ T cells showed varied differentiation states.

Sequencing was performed with immunoSEQ multiplex PCR; in TCRdb, only in-frame clones are kept and a portion is missing. The repertoire consists of roughly 54,000 clones, with 89% occurring once and the leading ten covering 10% to 15%. The length of the CDR3 is 19 residues. A word on this clone: Its antigen is undetermined.

J is TRBJ2-1 and V is TRBV12-1. TRBV12-1 is reported as a pseudogene. The material sequenced was peripheral blood. This TCR was sampled from a human donor with melanoma. The CDR3 here is CASSFAGCRWGSSYNEQFF. CDR3 in DNA: TGTGCCAGCAGCTTTGCCGGTTGCCGATGGGGGAGCTCCTACAATGAGCAGTTCTTC.